These 18 T cell receptor beta chains came from one sample sequenced in a study of blood T cell repertoires in COVID-19. Only in-frame clones appear in the TCRdb table, and some are missing; sequencing was by immunoSEQ multiplex PCR. The sample has nearly 250,000 clones, approximately 85% seen once. The sequenced material came from PBMCs or T cells enriched from blood (not recorded which). All receptors come from a woman in her 50s with acute COVID-19.

The rearrangement uses TRBV10-3 and TRBJ1-2; D is uncertain. CDR3 length equals 13 residues. V was trimmed by 4 bases and J by 2 bases, leaving 8 bases between them. Germline V gives CDR1 ENHRY, CDR2 SYGVKD. Here the CDR3 DNA reads TGTGCCATCAGTGGCTCAGGCAACTATGGCTACACCTTC. This encodes CAISGSGNYGYTF.

The V gene is TRBV6-1, the J gene TRBJ1-4; D uncertain. V shed 3 bases and J shed 8 bases, with 13 bases lying between them. The germline V gene encodes CDR1 MNHNS and CDR2 SASEGT. CDR3 size: 14 residues. CDR3 protein: CASSDSGRNEKLFF. CDR3 DNA sequence: TGTGCCAGCAGTGATTCAGGAAGAAACGAAAAACTGTTTTTT.

The chain couples TRBV7-8 to TRBJ2-2; maybe TRBD1 (5 bases). Deletions cut 3 bases from V and 4 bases from J, with 12 bases between. The germline CDR1 and CDR2 sequences are SGHVS and FQNEAQ. This CDR3 region has 15 residues. The CDR3 DNA follows: TGTGCCAGCAGCTTCAGCAGGGTAGCCACCGGGGAGCTGTTTTTT. It translates to CASSFSRVATGELFF. The whole variable domain, remainder taken from reference TRBV7-8 and TRBJ2-2, is GAGVSQSPRYKVAKRGQDVALRCDPISGHVSLFWYQQALGQGPEFLTYFQNEAQLDKSGLPSDRFFAERPEGSVSTLKIQRTQQEDSAVYLCASSFSRVATGELFFGEGSRLTVL.

Written as DNA, the CDR3 is TGTGCCAGCAGTGAAGCGAGGAACACTGAAGCTTTCTTT. Translated: CASSEARNTEAFF. V and J are TRBV6-1 and TRBJ1-1; D remains unclear. V was cut by 0 bases and J by 1 base, with 3 bases left in between. Germline-derived CDR1 and CDR2 are MNHNS and SASEGT. The CDR3 length is 13 residues.

The J gene is TRBJ1-1, the V gene TRBV4-3, with unresolved D. Germline V CDR1 and CDR2: LGHNA, YSLEER. CDR3 length equals 13 residues. V dropped 4 bases and J dropped 7 bases, with 13 bases sitting between them. CDR3 in DNA: TGCGCCAGCAGCCTTGGAGGGTACTTTGAAGCTTTCTTT. It yields the protein CASSLGGYFEAFF.

This clone was recorded once. V is TRBV2 and J is TRBJ1-1, with D perhaps matching TRBD1 (5 bases). There are 11 residues in the CDR3. V was trimmed by 11 bases and J by 1 base, leaving 8 bases between them. Germline V gene data show CDR1 as SNHLY and CDR2 as FYNNEI. The CDR3 DNA reads TGTGCCGCGGGGGGGAACACTGAAGCTTTCTTT. It codes for CAAGGNTEAFF.

This sequence joins TRBV6-5 and TRBJ2-7; possibly TRBD2 for D (6 bases). With 5 bases removed from V and 6 bases from J, the gap between germline ends came to 17 bases. The CDR3 is 14 amino acids. Germline V lookup: CDR1 MNHEY, CDR2 SVGAGI. In nucleotides, the CDR3 is TGTGCCAGCAGTCCCGGGACTTCTGTGTTCGAGCAGTACTTC. Translation: CASSPGTSVFEQYF.

The CDR3 DNA follows: TGTGCCTGGAGCGAGTCCGGGGGGCTGGTTGAAAAACTGTTTTTT. As protein: CAWSESGGLVEKLFF. This chain connects TRBV30 to TRBJ1-4; a possible D gene is TRBD1 (6 bases). In germline, CDR1 is GTSNPN, CDR2 SVGIG (reference sequence). This CDR3 is 15 amino acids long. Trimming shortened V by 3 bases and J by 7 bases, and 18 bases separated the two germline ends.

The gene calls are TRBV11-2 and TRBJ1-3, with 9 bases that match TRBD1. The CDR3 is made up of 15 amino acids. Germline loops: CDR1 SGHAT, CDR2 FQNNGV. Germline trimming cut 5 bases from V and 4 bases from J; bases unmatched to any gene: 6. The CDR3 coding sequence is TGTGCCAGCAGCGACCGGGACAGGGTCGGAAACACCATATATTTT. Translation: CASSDRDRVGNTIYF. Looking up the rest from reference TRBV11-2 and TRBJ1-3 gives the full variable domain: EAGVAQSPRYKIIEKRQSVAFWCNPISGHATLYWYQQILGQGPKLLIQFQNNGVVDDSQLPKDRFSAERLKGVDSTLKIQPAKLEDSAVYLCASSDRDRVGNTIYFGEGSWLTVV.

This clone was picked up one time. V usage is TRBV6-5 and J usage is TRBJ1-1, with a tentative D call TRBD1 (5 bases). In germline, CDR1 is MNHEY, CDR2 SVGAGI. The V and J ends lost 0 bases and 4 bases respectively, with 12 bases between them. The CDR3 runs to 15 residues. CDR3 coding DNA: TGTGCCAGCAGTTACTCGCAGGGTCCGGGCACTGAAGCTTTCTTT. Its protein is CASSYSQGPGTEAFF.

The chain combines TRBV19 with TRBJ1-2; no firm D call. Trimming left V 2 bases short and J 3 bases short, with 10 bases between. Germline lookup yields CDR1 LNHDA and CDR2 SQIVND (reference sequence). The CDR3 consists of 14 residues. As DNA, the CDR3 is TGTGCCAGTAGTATATCGGGGAGCGACTATGGCTACACCTTC. Protein: CASSISGSDYGYTF.

V is TRBV11-2 and J is TRBJ2-4, with D tentatively TRBD1 (6 bases). In germline, CDR1 is SGHAT, CDR2 FQNNGV. The CDR3 runs 16 residues. V shed 0 bases and J shed 3 bases, with 12 bases lying between them. The CDR3 DNA is TGTGCCAGCAGCTTAGAGGCAGGGGTAGACAAAAACATTCAGTACTTC. It specifies CASSLEAGVDKNIQYF.

The chain links TRBV7-9 to TRBJ2-1, with D possibly being TRBD1 (5 bases). Germline CDR1 is SEHNR and CDR2 is FQNEAQ (reference sequence). The CDR3 loop spans 16 amino acids. V lost 3 bases to trimming and J lost 0 bases, with 12 bases between them. The CDR3 region has the DNA TGTGCCAGCAGCTTTTCCGACAGAAGCTCCTACAATGAGCAGTTCTTC. This encodes CASSFSDRSSYNEQFF.

V and J are TRBV3-1 (or the pseudogene TRBV3-2) and TRBJ2-7, with D maybe TRBD1 (5 bases). V was cut by 2 bases and J by 4 bases, with 15 bases left in between. This CDR3 is 15 amino acids long. In germline, CDR1 is LGHDT, CDR2 YNNKEL (reference sequence). The CDR3: CASSQTRTTLYEQYF. DNA of the CDR3: TGTGCCAGCAGCCAAACAAGGACAACCCTATACGAGCAGTACTTC.

The V call is TRBV30, the J call TRBJ1-6; D may be TRBD1 (5 bases). Trimming removed 1 base at V and 7 bases at J, with 5 bases between. This CDR3 comprises 12 residues. Germline V lookup: CDR1 GTSNPN, CDR2 SVGIG (reference sequence). The CDR3 reads CAWSGQNSPLHF. CDR3 DNA: TGTGCCTGGAGTGGACAGAATTCACCCCTCCACTTT.

The CDR3 spells CASSERGLGTGNTIYF. The DNA for the CDR3 is TGTGCCAGCAGTGAACGAGGGCTGGGGACTGGAAACACCATATATTTT. This chain links TRBV2 with TRBJ1-3; D not certain. This CDR3 is 16 amino acids long. Trimming shortened V by 2 bases and J by 2 bases, and 13 bases separated the two germline ends. Per germline, CDR1 SNHLY and CDR2 FYNNEI.

This clone came up a few times. The chain combines TRBV3-1 (or the pseudogene TRBV3-2) with TRBJ2-7, with D possibly being TRBD2 (6 bases). The CDR3 has 14 residues. The V end was cut by 4 bases, the J end by 6 bases, with 16 bases between. Germline-derived CDR1 and CDR2 are LGHDT and YNNKEL (reference sequence). DNA for the CDR3: TGTGCCAGCAGCCTTCCCGGGAGTCTTCGCGAGCAGTACTTC. Protein: CASSLPGSLREQYF.

CDR3 DNA: TGTGCCAGCAGCACCGGACAGGGATCGGGCAATCAGCCCCAGCATTTT. It codes for CASSTGQGSGNQPQHF. V gene TRBV7-9 combines with J gene TRBJ1-5; 8 nucleotides match TRBD1. Trimming removed 5 bases from V and 2 bases from J; junction bases left unmatched: 8. CDR1 is SEHNR and CDR2 is FQNEAQ in the germline V gene (reference sequence). The CDR3 extends over 16 amino acids.